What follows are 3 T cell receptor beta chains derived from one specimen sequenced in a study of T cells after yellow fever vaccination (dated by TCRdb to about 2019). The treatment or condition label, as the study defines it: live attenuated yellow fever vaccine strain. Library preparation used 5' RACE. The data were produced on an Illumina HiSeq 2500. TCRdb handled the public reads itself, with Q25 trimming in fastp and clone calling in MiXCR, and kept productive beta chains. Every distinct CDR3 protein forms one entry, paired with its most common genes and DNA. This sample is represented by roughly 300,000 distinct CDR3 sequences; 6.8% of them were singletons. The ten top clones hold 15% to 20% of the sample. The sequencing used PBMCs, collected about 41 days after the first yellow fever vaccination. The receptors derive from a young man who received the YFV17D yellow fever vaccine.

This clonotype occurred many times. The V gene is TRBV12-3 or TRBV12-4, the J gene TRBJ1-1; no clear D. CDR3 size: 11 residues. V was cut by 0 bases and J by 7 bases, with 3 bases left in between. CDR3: CASSLAVEAFF. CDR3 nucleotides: TGTGCCAGCAGTTTAGCGGTTGAAGCTTTCTTT.

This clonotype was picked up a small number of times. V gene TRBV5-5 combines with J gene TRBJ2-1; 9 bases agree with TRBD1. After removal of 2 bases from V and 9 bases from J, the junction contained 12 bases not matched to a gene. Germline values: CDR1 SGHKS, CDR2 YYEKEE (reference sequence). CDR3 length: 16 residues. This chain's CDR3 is CASSFSFTQGASEQFF. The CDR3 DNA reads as TGTGCCAGCAGCTTTTCTTTTACACAGGGGGCGAGTGAGCAGTTCTTC.

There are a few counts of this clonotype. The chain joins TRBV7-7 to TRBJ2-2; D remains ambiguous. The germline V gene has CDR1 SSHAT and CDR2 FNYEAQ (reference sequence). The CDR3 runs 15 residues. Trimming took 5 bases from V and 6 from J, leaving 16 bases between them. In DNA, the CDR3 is TGTGCCAGCAGCCATTCGCCCGCCGGCCCCGGGGAGCTGTTTTTT. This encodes CASSHSPAGPGELFF.